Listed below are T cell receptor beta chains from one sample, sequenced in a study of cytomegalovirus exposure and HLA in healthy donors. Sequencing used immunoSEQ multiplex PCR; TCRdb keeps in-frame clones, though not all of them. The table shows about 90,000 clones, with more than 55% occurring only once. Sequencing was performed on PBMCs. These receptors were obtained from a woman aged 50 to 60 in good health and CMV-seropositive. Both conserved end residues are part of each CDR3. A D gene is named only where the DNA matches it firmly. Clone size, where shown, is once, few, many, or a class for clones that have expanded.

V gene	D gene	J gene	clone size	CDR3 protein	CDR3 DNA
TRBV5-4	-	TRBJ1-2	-	CASSLGGQGPYGYTF	TGTGCCAGCAGCTTGGGGGGCCAGGGGCCATATGGCTACACCTTC
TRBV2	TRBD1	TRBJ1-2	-	CASSGQGGNGYTF	TGTGCCAGCAGCGGACAGGGGGGGAATGGCTACACCTTC
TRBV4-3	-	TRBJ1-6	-	CASSQDPLNSPLHF	TGCGCCAGCAGCCAAGATCCACTCAATTCACCCCTCCACTTT
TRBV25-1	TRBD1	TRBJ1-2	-	CASSEQGEGYGYTF	TGTGCCAGCAGTGAACAGGGGGAAGGTTATGGCTACACCTTC
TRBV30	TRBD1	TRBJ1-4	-	CAWSKSAGGNEKLFF	TGTGCCTGGAGTAAGTCGGCAGGGGGGAATGAAAAACTGTTTTTT
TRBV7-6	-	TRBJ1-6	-	CASSSQGYNSPLHF	TGTGCCAGCAGCTCACAGGGATATAATTCACCCCTCCACTTT
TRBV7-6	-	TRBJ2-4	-	CASSPLEAGLAKNIQYF	TGTGCCAGCAGCCCTTTAGAGGCAGGGCTAGCCAAAAACATTCAGTACTTC
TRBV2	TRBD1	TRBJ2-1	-	CASSASAGQGYNEQFF	TGTGCCAGCAGTGCGTCCGCGGGACAGGGCTACAATGAGCAGTTCTTC
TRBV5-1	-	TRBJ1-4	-	CASSLQASSEKLFF	TGCGCCAGCAGCTTACAGGCCTCGAGCGAAAAACTGTTTTTT
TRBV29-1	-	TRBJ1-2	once	CSVPEGSVLDGYTF	TGCAGCGTCCCAGAAGGGAGTGTGCTGGATGGCTACACCTTC
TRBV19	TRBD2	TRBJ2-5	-	CASSISGSGDQTQYF	TGTGCCAGTAGTATTTCGGGGAGCGGGGACCAGACCCAGTACTTC
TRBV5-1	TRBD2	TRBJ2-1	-	CASSTLAGVDNEQFF	TGCGCCAGCAGCACACTAGCGGGGGTAGACAATGAGCAGTTCTTC
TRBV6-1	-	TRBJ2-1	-	CASSEAPSPQFF	TGTGCCAGCAGTGAAGCTCCTAGCCCACAGTTCTTC
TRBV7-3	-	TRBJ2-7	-	CASSPQPTSYEQYF	TGTGCCAGCAGCCCCCAACCTACCTCCTACGAGCAGTACTTC
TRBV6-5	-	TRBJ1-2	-	CASSYSQLRGSYGYTF	TGTGCCAGCAGTTACTCTCAGCTACGGGGAAGCTATGGCTACACCTTC
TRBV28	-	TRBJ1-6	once	CASSLGGTTDSPLHF	TGTGCCAGCAGTTTGGGAGGGACTACAGATTCACCCCTCCACTTT
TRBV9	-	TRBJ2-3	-	CASSAGDFRDTQYF	TGTGCCAGCAGCGCCGGGGACTTTAGAGATACGCAGTATTTT
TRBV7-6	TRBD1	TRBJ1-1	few	CASRSGQGGTEAFF	TGTGCCAGCAGGTCGGGACAGGGTGGCACTGAAGCTTTCTTT
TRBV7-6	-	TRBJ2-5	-	CASSFVSLQETQYF	TGTGCCAGCAGCTTTGTATCACTCCAAGAGACCCAGTACTTC
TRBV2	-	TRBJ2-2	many	CASSYSGAGELFF	TGTGCCAGCAGCTATTCGGGAGCCGGGGAGCTGTTTTTT
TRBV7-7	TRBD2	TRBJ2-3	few	CASSHTSGGTDTQYF	TGTGCCAGCAGCCATACTAGCGGAGGCACAGATACGCAGTATTTT
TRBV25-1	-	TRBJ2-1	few	CASSPMGTAGEQFF	TGTGCCAGCAGCCCCATGGGGACAGCGGGTGAGCAGTTCTTC
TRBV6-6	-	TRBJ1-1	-	CASNRDTNTEAFF	TGTGCCAGCAATCGGGACACAAACACTGAAGCTTTCTTT
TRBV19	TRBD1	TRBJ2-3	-	CASRDRVTDTQYF	TGTGCCAGCCGGGACAGGGTAACAGATACGCAGTATTTT
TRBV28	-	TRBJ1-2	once	CASSLAGSEIIGYTF	TGTGCCAGCAGTTTGGCCGGGTCGGAGATCATTGGCTACACCTTC
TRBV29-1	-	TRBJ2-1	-	CSVELLEQFF	TGCAGCGTTGAACTCTTAGAGCAGTTCTTC
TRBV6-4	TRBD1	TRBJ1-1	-	CASSDSAGQGVAEAFF	TGTGCCAGCAGTGACTCGGCGGGACAGGGTGTAGCTGAAGCTTTCTTT
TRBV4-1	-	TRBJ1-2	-	CASSQDLVGGRLGYTF	TGCGCCAGCAGCCAAGATTTAGTCGGGGGGAGATTGGGCTACACCTTC
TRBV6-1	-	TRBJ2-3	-	CASSGRQSTDTQYF	TGTGCCAGCAGTGGGCGGCAGAGCACAGATACGCAGTATTTT